Listed here are 10 T cell receptor beta chains from one sample, sequenced in a study of vaccination and CD4 T cells after COVID-19. Sequenced with the Oncomine TCR Beta short-read assay was DNA taken from cultured CD4+ T cells. MiXCR, run by TCRdb on the PCR reads, gives a single entry per CDR3 protein. The top ten hold almost 35% of the sample, which has more than 9,000 distinct CDR3 sequences, roughly 60% seen once. Treatment noted: roughly 10-day PBMC culture with coronavirus spike peptide pools or control peptides (ViraFEST assay). These receptors' antigens are unknown. The specimen was CD4+ T cells from blood, cultured in vitro. The receptors were sampled from a human donor who had recovered from COVID-19.

The rearrangement joins TRBV6-1 to TRBJ2-5, with D perhaps TRBD2 (5 bases). Germline loops: CDR1 MNHNS, CDR2 SASEGT. Trimming removed 5 bases at V and 4 bases at J, with 8 bases between. The CDR3 contains 12 residues. CDR3 loop: CASSRAGETQYF. DNA of the CDR3: TGTGCCAGCAGTCGTGCGGGAGAGACCCAGTACTTC.

The genes are TRBV10-3 and TRBJ1-1, with a possible D match to TRBD1 (5 bases). V lost 5 bases to trimming and J lost 5 bases, with 18 bases between them. There are 15 residues in the CDR3. CDR1 and CDR2 from the germline V gene are ENHRY and SYGVKD. CDR3 region: CAISKTGTSGTEAFF. The CDR3 DNA reads TGTGCCATCAGTAAAACCGGGACCTCGGGAACTGAAGCTTTCTTT.

The CDR3 region has the DNA TGTGCCAGCAGCTCCGACAGGAACTACTATGGCTACACCTTC. Its protein is CASSSDRNYYGYTF. This chain uses TRBV7-9 with TRBJ1-2; D is perhaps TRBD1 (6 bases). Trimming left V 4 bases short and J 3 bases short, with 12 bases between. Germline V gives CDR1 SEHNR, CDR2 FQNEAQ (reference sequence). This CDR3 is built from 14 residues.

The chain links TRBV2 to TRBJ2-1, with 7 bases lining up with TRBD2. V gave up 2 bases and J gave up 4 bases; unmatched junction bases: 5. Germline CDR1 SNHLY, CDR2 FYNNEI. The CDR3 spans 15 residues. The CDR3 loop is CASSEQAGVYNEQFF. For the CDR3, the DNA is TGTGCCAGCAGTGAACAGGCGGGGGTGTACAATGAGCAGTTCTTC.

The J gene is TRBJ1-2, the V gene TRBV19; TRBD1 matches 7 bases. The V gene's germline CDR1 is LNHDA and CDR2 SQIVND (reference sequence). The CDR3 runs to 14 residues. After removal of 1 base from V and 3 bases from J, the junction contained 2 bases not matched to a gene. The DNA of the CDR3 is TGTGCCAGTAGTATAGTGCAGGGGGACTATGGCTACACCTTC. Translation: CASSIVQGDYGYTF.

The rearrangement links TRBV23-1 to TRBJ1-1, with D possibly TRBD1 on 5 matching bases. TRBV23-1 falls under the ORF class, with uncertain function. Trimming stripped 8 bases from V and 3 bases from J, with 16 bases between. The CDR3 contains 14 residues. The CDR3 nucleotides are TGCGCCAGCCTTGGCGCGGAAGGGGACACTGAAGCTTTCTTT. It encodes CASLGAEGDTEAFF.

The rearrangement links TRBV6-1 to TRBJ2-7; D perhaps matches TRBD2 (5 bases). This CDR3 has 13 amino acids. V lost 3 bases to trimming and J lost 3 bases, with 9 bases between them. From germline, CDR1 is MNHNS and CDR2 SASEGT. The CDR3 coding sequence is TGTGCCAGCAGTGAGGAGCGGAGCTACGAGCAGTACTTC. This encodes CASSEERSYEQYF.

This CDR3 is CASSLLGQPQHF. The DNA for the CDR3 is TGTGCCAGCAGTTTATTAGGGCAGCCCCAGCATTTT. The rearrangement links TRBV28 to TRBJ1-5; D not certain. V shed 1 base and J shed 7 bases, with 5 bases lying between them. The CDR3 has 12 amino acids. CDR1 and CDR2 from the germline V gene are MDHEN and SYDVKM. Looking up the rest from reference TRBV28 and TRBJ1-5 gives the full variable domain: DVKVTQSSRYLVKRTGEKVFLECVQDMDHENMFWYRQDPGLGLRLIYFSYDVKMKEKGDIPEGYSVSREKKERFSLILESASTNQTSMYLCASSLLGQPQHFGDGTRLSIL.

The genes are TRBV29-1 and TRBJ2-3, with 7 positions matching TRBD2. CDR1 is SQVTM, CDR2 ANQGSEA, per germline. Trimming at V came to 4 bases and at J to 3 bases, leaving 10 bases not matched to a gene. The CDR3 sequence is 15 residues long. This CDR3 reads CSVASSAGATDTQYF. CDR3 coding DNA: TGCAGCGTTGCAAGCTCGGCGGGAGCTACAGATACGCAGTATTTT.

The genes are TRBV20-1 and TRBJ1-1; D is unresolved. Germline V lookup: CDR1 DFQATT, CDR2 SNEGSKA (reference sequence). CDR3 length: 13 residues. Trimming took off 1 base at V and 1 base at J, with 7 bases between the two ends. This CDR3 is CSARGSENTEAFF. CDR3 in DNA: TGCAGTGCTAGAGGTTCCGAGAACACTGAAGCTTTCTTT.